What follows are 25 T cell receptor beta chains derived from one specimen sequenced in a study of lymphopenia after photon versus proton radiotherapy. Using immunoSEQ multiplex PCR, the repertoire was profiled, and TCRdb retains in-frame clones only, with some absent. Among approximately 62,000 clones, less than 85% were seen once, and the ten largest hold roughly 2%. The source material was peripheral blood, sampled from a patient treated with proton-based radiotherapy. Every receptor here comes from a man in his sixties with pancreatic cancer.

Here the CDR3 reads CASSMTGTNEQFF. The CDR3 coding sequence is TGTGCCAGCAGCATGACAGGGACCAATGAGCAGTTCTTC. The V call is TRBV11-2, the J call TRBJ2-1, with TRBD1 matching over 7 bases. J gave up 6 bases and V 5 bases, and 4 bases lay outside the gene matches. This CDR3 is built from 13 residues. Germline CDR1 reads SGHAT; CDR2 reads FQNNGV.

The chain uses TRBV6-5 and TRBJ2-5; 9 bases match TRBD1. Germline V gives CDR1 MNHEY, CDR2 SVGAGI. J gave up 2 bases and V 6 bases, and 7 bases lay outside the gene matches. The CDR3 length is 15 residues. Written as DNA, the CDR3 is TGTGCCAGCAGATCCCCGGGACAGGGACAAGAGACCCAGTACTTC. Protein sequence: CASRSPGQGQETQYF.

This sequence joins TRBV6-5 and TRBJ2-3, with 8 bases lining up with TRBD1. CDR1 and CDR2 (germline): MNHEY, SVGAGI. The CDR3 has 14 residues. The J segment lost 5 bases and the V segment lost 5 bases, leaving 6 bases of the junction unmatched. The CDR3 loop is CASSPDRGRDTQYF. As DNA, the CDR3 is TGTGCCAGCAGTCCCGACAGGGGCCGAGATACGCAGTATTTT.

The J gene is TRBJ1-2, the V gene TRBV28; possibly TRBD1 for D (5 bases). The ends were cut back, 6 bases at V and 8 bases at J, with 16 bases in the middle. The germline gives CDR1 MDHEN, CDR2 SYDVKM. CDR3 length: 13 amino acids. The CDR3 loop reads CASSLQALYGYTF. As DNA, the CDR3 is TGTGCCAGCAGCCTACAGGCCCTATACGGCTACACCTTC.

This clone was seen a single time. The V and J genes are TRBV7-2 and TRBJ2-7, with TRBD2 matching over 11 bases. CDR1 SGHTA and CDR2 FQGNSA come from the germline V gene. The junction had 5 bases not matched to a gene; V was cut back by 1 base and J by 6 bases. This CDR3 contains 15 residues. CDR3 bases: TGTGCCAGCAGCTTAGGGGGACTAGCGGTTCCCGAGCAGTACTTC. Translated: CASSLGGLAVPEQYF. Full variable domain (missing parts from reference TRBV7-2 and TRBJ2-7): GAGVSQSPSNKVTEKGKDVELRCDPISGHTALYWYRQSLGQGLEFLIYFQGNSAPDKSGLPSDRFSAERTGGSVSTLTIQRTQQEDSAVYLCASSLGGLAVPEQYFGPGTRLTVT.

This clone was counted a few times. The V call is TRBV27, the J call TRBJ2-2, with TRBD2 identical over 13 bases. The CDR3 loop spans 17 amino acids. Germline CDR1 is MNHEY and CDR2 is SMNVEV (reference sequence). The ends lost 6 bases at V and 5 bases at J; junction bases unmatched: 9. DNA of the CDR3: TGTGCCAGCAGACGTACTAGCGGGAGGGGGGCTACCGGGGAGCTGTTTTTT. It is translated as CASRRTSGRGATGELFF.

The rearrangement joins TRBV2 to TRBJ2-1; 16 bases are a match to TRBD2. CDR1 is SNHLY and CDR2 is FYNNEI in the germline V gene. Germline trimming cut 5 bases from V and 9 bases from J; bases unmatched to any gene: 4. This CDR3 has 15 residues. This CDR3 reads CASSPGTSGGVEQFF. The DNA for the CDR3 is TGTGCCAGCAGTCCAGGGACTAGCGGGGGGGTTGAGCAGTTCTTC.

The count of this clone is one. The CDR3 DNA reads as TGTGCCAGCAGCCAACGAACACAGGGCAATTATGGCTACACCTTC. It codes for CASSQRTQGNYGYTF. The rearrangement joins TRBV9 to TRBJ1-2, with a possible D match to TRBD1 (6 bases). With 4 bases removed from V and 5 bases from J, the gap between germline ends came to 18 bases. In germline, CDR1 is SGDLS, CDR2 YYNGEE. CDR3 length: 15 amino acids.

The chain is built from TRBV7-2 and TRBJ1-4; 9 bases agree with TRBD1. This CDR3 has 14 amino acids. The germline CDR1 and CDR2 sequences are SGHTA and FQGNSA. V lost 4 bases, J lost 14 bases, and 11 bases stayed unmatched. CDR3 bases: TGTGCCAGCAGCTCACAGGGGGCCCTTAAGAAGCTGTTTTTT. This translates into CASSSQGALKKLFF.

V is TRBV5-4 and J is TRBJ2-2, with 16 bases that match TRBD2. Germline V CDR1 and CDR2: SGHNT, YYREEE (reference sequence). The CDR3 contains 17 residues. J was trimmed by 6 bases and V by 5 bases; bases with no gene match: 7. In DNA form, the CDR3 reads TGTGCCAGCAGTGTCGGGACTAGCGGGAGGGCACCCGGGGAGCTGTTTTTT. Translation: CASSVGTSGRAPGELFF.

J is TRBJ1-4 and V is TRBV5-4, with 9 bases matching TRBD1. V was clipped by 0 bases and J by 10 bases; unmatched bases: 7. Germline V lookup: CDR1 SGHNT, CDR2 YYREEE (reference sequence). The length of the CDR3 is 15 residues. CDR3 loop: CASSLVGDREGKLFF. DNA for the CDR3: TGTGCCAGCAGCTTGGTTGGGGACAGGGAAGGAAAACTGTTTTTT. Looking up the rest from reference TRBV5-4 and TRBJ1-4 gives the full variable domain: ETGVTQSPTHLIKTRGQQVTLRCSSQSGHNTVSWYQQALGQGPQFIFQYYREEENGRGNFPPRFSGLQFPNYSSELNVNALELDDSALYLCASSLVGDREGKLFFGSGTQLSVL.

V usage is TRBV4-1 and J usage is TRBJ2-7, with 11 bases identical to TRBD2. Germline-derived CDR1 and CDR2 are MGHRA and YSYEKL. Trimming at V came to 2 bases and at J to 5 bases, leaving 5 bases not matched to a gene. The CDR3 loop spans 15 amino acids. Written as DNA, the CDR3 is TGCGCCAGCAGCCAATTGACTAGCGGGACAGACGAGCAGTACTTC. Protein: CASSQLTSGTDEQYF.

The chain combines TRBV11-2 with TRBJ2-7; 9 nucleotides agree with TRBD2. The trim removed 2 bases at V and 4 bases at J, leaving 6 bases unmatched. The CDR3 spans 15 residues. Germline-derived CDR1 and CDR2 are SGHAT and FQNNGV. The CDR3 loop is CASSLSGLAAYEQYF. The CDR3, as DNA: TGTGCCAGCAGCTTATCGGGACTAGCTGCATACGAGCAGTACTTC.

The chain combines TRBV9 with TRBJ2-7; TRBD1 matches 8 bases. Germline trimming cut 0 bases from V and 6 bases from J; bases unmatched to any gene: 5. There are 14 residues in the CDR3. Germline V gene data show CDR1 as SGDLS and CDR2 as YYNGEE. CDR3 amino acids: CASSVGQGAGEQYF. Written as DNA, the CDR3 is TGTGCCAGCAGCGTAGGGCAGGGGGCGGGCGAGCAGTACTTC.

The chain links TRBV30 to TRBJ2-1; a weak D match, TRBD1 (6 bases). The CDR3 has 20 residues. The germline CDR1 and CDR2 sequences are GTSNPN and SVGIG (reference sequence). Trimming removed 0 bases at V and 1 base at J, with 25 bases between. CDR3: CAWSVVGSWVGRGSYNEQFF. DNA of the CDR3: TGTGCCTGGAGTGTAGTGGGATCCTGGGTGGGCAGGGGTTCCTACAATGAGCAGTTCTTC.

CDR3 protein: CASNQAGGKNEQFF. For the CDR3, the DNA is TGTGCCAGCAACCAAGCGGGAGGAAAAAATGAGCAGTTCTTC. The chain has TRBV7-9 and TRBJ2-1; 9 positions agree with TRBD2. Trimming removed 7 bases from V and 7 bases from J; junction bases left unmatched: 8. The length of the CDR3 is 14 residues. Germline values: CDR1 SEHNR, CDR2 FQNEAQ (reference sequence).

This clone was seen just once. The chain employs TRBV4-1 and TRBJ2-1, with 8 bases aligning to TRBD2. V lost 3 bases to trimming and J lost 9 bases; unmatched junction nucleotides: 4. This CDR3 contains 13 residues. Germline V lookup: CDR1 MGHRA, CDR2 YSYEKL. CDR3 loop: CASSHGGRIEQFF. As DNA, the CDR3 is TGCGCCAGCAGCCATGGCGGGAGGATTGAGCAGTTCTTC.

The chain combines TRBV9 with TRBJ2-1, with 7 bases aligning to TRBD2. Germline-derived CDR1 and CDR2 are SGDLS and YYNGEE. The CDR3 has 14 amino acids. With V trimmed by 3 bases and J by 6 bases, 6 bases remained unmatched. The CDR3 region is CASSARDYSNEQFF. The CDR3 nucleotides are TGTGCCAGCAGCGCAAGGGACTACTCCAATGAGCAGTTCTTC.

The CDR3 DNA reads TGTGCCAGCAGGGATTCTAGCGTCGCATCCTACAATGAGCAGTTCTTC. It translates to CASRDSSVASYNEQFF. The genes are TRBV27 and TRBJ2-1; a possible D gene is TRBD2 (6 bases). CDR1 is MNHEY, CDR2 SMNVEV, per germline (reference sequence). The CDR3 runs 16 residues. Trimming removed 6 bases at V and 1 base at J, with 16 bases between.

This rearrangement joins TRBV9 to TRBJ1-5; unclear D gene. V was shortened by 0 bases and J by 5 bases, with 9 bases between the two germline ends. There are 14 residues in the CDR3. Germline loops: CDR1 SGDLS, CDR2 YYNGEE. The CDR3 protein is CASSVDLRDQPQHF. Written as DNA, the CDR3 is TGTGCCAGCAGCGTAGATCTTCGGGATCAGCCCCAGCATTTT.

The rearrangement uses TRBV2 and TRBJ2-7; D possibly uses TRBD1 or TRBD2 (5 bases each). V lost 6 bases and J lost 3, with 9 bases in between. The CDR3 contains 12 residues. Germline loops: CDR1 SNHLY, CDR2 FYNNEI. CDR3 sequence reads: CASRGVGYEQYF. The CDR3 region has the DNA TGTGCCAGCAGGGGGGTTGGCTACGAGCAGTACTTC.

Only a few counts were recorded for this clone. This chain uses TRBV7-3 with TRBJ2-2; D perhaps matches TRBD1 (6 bases). The V and J ends lost 3 bases and 4 bases respectively, with 12 bases between them. CDR3 size: 15 residues. Germline V gene lookup returns CDR1 SGHTA and CDR2 FQGTGA. CDR3 sequence (DNA): TGTGCCAGCAGCTTCACAGCCAGGGGCACCGGGGAGCTGTTTTTT. It encodes CASSFTARGTGELFF. Filled out from reference TRBV7-3 and TRBJ2-2, the complete variable domain reads GAGVSQTPSNKVTEKGKYVELRCDPISGHTALYWYRQSLGQGPEFLIYFQGTGAADDSGLPNDRFFAVRPEGSVSTLKIQRTERGDSAVYLCASSFTARGTGELFFGEGSRLTVL.

The chain is built from TRBV13 and TRBJ1-2; D gene unclear. With 4 bases removed from V and 8 bases from J, the gap between germline ends came to 11 bases. Germline V gene data show CDR1 as PRHDT and CDR2 as FYEKMQ (reference sequence). CDR3 length equals 12 residues. The CDR3: CASSSVPLGYTF. CDR3 sequence (DNA): TGTGCCAGCAGCTCCGTTCCGTTGGGCTACACCTTC. Full variable domain (missing parts from reference TRBV13 and TRBJ1-2): AAGVIQSPRHLIKEKRETATLKCYPIPRHDTVYWYQQGPGQDPQFLISFYEKMQSDKGSIPDRFSAQQFSDYHSELNMSSLELGDSALYFCASSSVPLGYTFGSGTRLTVV.

CDR3 in amino acids: CASSLTGPTDTQYF. The CDR3 region has the DNA TGTGCCAGCAGCTTAACCGGACCCACAGATACGCAGTATTTT. The chain joins TRBV7-3 to TRBJ2-3; D is ambiguous. CDR3 size: 14 residues. Germline lookup yields CDR1 SGHTA and CDR2 FQGTGA. V shed 0 bases and J shed 2 bases, with 6 bases lying between them. The complete variable domain, with remaining parts taken from reference TRBV7-3 and TRBJ2-3, reads GAGVSQTPSNKVTEKGKYVELRCDPISGHTALYWYRQSLGQGPEFLIYFQGTGAADDSGLPNDRFFAVRPEGSVSTLKIQRTERGDSAVYLCASSLTGPTDTQYFGPGTRLTVL.

This chain joins TRBV15 and TRBJ2-2; D remains unclear. Germline V gene lookup returns CDR1 LNHNV and CDR2 YYDKDF (reference sequence). The V end was cut by 0 bases, the J end by 2 bases, with 4 bases between. The CDR3 is made up of 14 amino acids. CDR3 sequence: CATSRDPNTGELFF. The CDR3 nucleotides read TGTGCCACCAGCAGAGATCCAAACACCGGGGAGCTGTTTTTT.